Presented here are 9 T cell receptor beta chains from one specimen sequenced in a study of blood T cell repertoires in COVID-19 (dated by TCRdb to about 2020). To prepare the library, the immunoSEQ multiplex PCR assay was applied. Here the immuneACCESS table is served through TCRdb, limited to in-frame sequences with V and J called. Missing clones are a known gap in these copies; in checked studies unresolved V genes cover under half, and the rest lacks a known reason. The sample table lists around 450,000 clones, nearly 90% of them with a count of one. Of the sample, roughly 1.9% is held by the ten largest clones. The sample consisted of PBMCs or T cells enriched from blood (not recorded which). The source is a woman younger than 30 with acute COVID-19.

This chain uses TRBV5-1 with TRBJ2-1, with 9 bases that match TRBD2. V lost 3 bases and J lost 7; bases outside the gene matches: 11. This CDR3 contains 16 residues. CDR1 and CDR2 (germline): SGHRS, YFSETQ. DNA for the CDR3: TGCGCCAGCAGCTGGGAACACGGGACTAGCCGGAATGAGCAGTTCTTC. Protein product: CASSWEHGTSRNEQFF.

The chain joins TRBV5-4 to TRBJ2-1, with D possibly TRBD2 on 6 matching bases. This CDR3 has 17 amino acids. The ends were cut back, 0 bases at V and 2 bases at J, with 15 bases in the middle. CDR1 and CDR2 (germline): SGHNT, YYREEE (reference sequence). The DNA for the CDR3 is TGTGCCAGCAGCTTGGAGTTGGCGGGGCTCACCTACAATGAGCAGTTCTTC. Its protein is CASSLELAGLTYNEQFF.

The V call is TRBV28, the J call TRBJ2-5, with TRBD1 identical over 7 bases. CDR3 size: 14 residues. V gave up 4 bases and J gave up 4 bases; unmatched junction bases: 6. Per the germline V gene, CDR1 is MDHEN and CDR2 is SYDVKM. CDR3 loop: CASSWTGQGETQYF. The DNA for the CDR3 is TGTGCCAGCAGTTGGACAGGCCAGGGAGAGACCCAGTACTTC.

The chain has TRBV10-1 and TRBJ2-3; 9 bases line up with TRBD1. The CDR3 has 18 residues. The germline V gene has CDR1 WNHNN and CDR2 SYGVQD (reference sequence). With 2 bases clipped from V and 4 bases from J, the junction kept 13 bases outside the gene matches. CDR3 protein: CASSEGGPGQGLADTQYF. The CDR3 bases are TGCGCCAGCAGTGAGGGGGGGCCGGGACAGGGACTCGCAGATACGCAGTATTTT.

The rearrangement links TRBV19 to TRBJ2-3; TRBD2 agrees at 7 bases. Germline loops: CDR1 LNHDA, CDR2 SQIVND (reference sequence). V shed 0 bases, J shed 6 bases, and the junction held 6 bases outside the gene matches. This CDR3 spans 15 amino acids. CDR3 sequence (DNA): TGTGCCAGTAGTATAGATTCCAGCGGGGCCGATACGCAGTATTTT. Protein product: CASSIDSSGADTQYF.

The table lists this clone with many counts. The J gene is TRBJ2-6, the V gene TRBV7-3; a possible D gene is TRBD2 (7 bases). The CDR3 is made up of 16 amino acids. Between the trimmed V and J ends, which lost 1 base and 4 bases, there was a span of 11 bases. From germline, CDR1 is SGHTA and CDR2 FQGTGA. For the CDR3, the DNA is TGTGCCAGCAGCTTAATCGGGGGGCTAGGGGCCAACGTCCTGACTTTC. It is translated as CASSLIGGLGANVLTF.

The chain has TRBV7-2 and TRBJ2-3; D gene uncertain. Germline assignment: CDR1 SGHTA and CDR2 FQGNSA. This CDR3 has 15 residues. Trimming took 1 base from V and 5 from J, leaving 13 bases between them. The CDR3, as DNA: TGTGCCAGCAGCTTAGGAGATGGAGCAGTAGATACGCAGTATTTT. Residues: CASSLGDGAVDTQYF. Full variable domain (outside the CDR3, taken from reference TRBV7-2 and TRBJ2-3): GAGVSQSPSNKVTEKGKDVELRCDPISGHTALYWYRQSLGQGLEFLIYFQGNSAPDKSGLPSDRFSAERTGGSVSTLTIQRTQQEDSAVYLCASSLGDGAVDTQYFGPGTRLTVL.

The CDR3 spells CASSMGGGNTEAFF. The DNA for the CDR3 is TGTGCCAGTAGTATGGGCGGAGGGAACACTGAAGCTTTCTTT. The rearrangement uses TRBV19 and TRBJ1-1; D not resolved. The germline V gene encodes CDR1 LNHDA and CDR2 SQIVND (reference sequence). This CDR3 contains 14 residues. The ends were cut back, 3 bases at V and 1 base at J, with 9 bases in the middle.

The chain carries TRBV27 and TRBJ2-7; D not resolved. Germline V gene sequence: CDR1 MNHEY, CDR2 SMNVEV (reference sequence). The CDR3 runs to 13 residues. The V end lost 3 bases, the J end lost 6 bases, and 12 bases lay between the germline ends. The CDR3 sequence is CASSFGRSAEQYF. CDR3 bases: TGTGCCAGCAGTTTTGGGCGATCCGCCGAGCAGTACTTC.